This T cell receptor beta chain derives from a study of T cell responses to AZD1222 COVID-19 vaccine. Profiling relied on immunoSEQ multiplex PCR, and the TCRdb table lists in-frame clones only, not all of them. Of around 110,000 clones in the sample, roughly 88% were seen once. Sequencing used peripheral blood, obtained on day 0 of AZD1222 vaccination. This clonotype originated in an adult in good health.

This CDR3 reads CASRAGTSPYNEQFF. The CDR3 DNA sequence: TGTGCCAGCAGAGCCGGGACTAGCCCCTACAATGAGCAGTTCTTC. The V call is TRBV7-2, the J call TRBJ2-1; 9 nucleotides agree with TRBD2. The V gene's germline CDR1 is SGHTA and CDR2 FQGNSA. Unmatched junction bases numbered 5, after V lost 6 bases and J lost 2 bases. This CDR3 spans 15 amino acids.